Below are 3 T cell receptor beta chains sequenced from a single sample in a study of shared clonotypes between healthy human individuals. Assay: immunoSEQ multiplex PCR; the TCRdb copy retains only in-frame clones and omits some. The table records some 1 million clones, approximately 72% of them present only once. Sequenced sample: memory CD4+ T cells sorted from blood. Specified subset: CD45RA-negative fraction. The source is a man aged 18 to 29 in good health.

The chain joins TRBV4-1 to TRBJ1-6; 8 nucleotides agree with TRBD1. Per the germline V gene, CDR1 is MGHRA and CDR2 is YSYEKL. The CDR3 spans 14 residues. V lost 3 bases to trimming and J lost 7 bases; unmatched junction nucleotides: 2. CDR3 sequence (DNA): TGCGCCAGCAGCCAGGACAGGGTCAATTCACCCCTCCACTTT. Its translation is CASSQDRVNSPLHF.

This chain joins TRBV7-2 and TRBJ2-5; TRBD2 agrees at 14 bases. This CDR3 region has 16 residues. V shed 5 bases and J 2 bases; nucleotides not matched to a gene: 4. Per the germline V gene, CDR1 is SGHTA and CDR2 is FQGNSA. Written as DNA, the CDR3 is TGTGCCAGCAGCCCAGGGACTAGCGGGAGACAAGAGACCCAGTACTTC. Translated, it gives CASSPGTSGRQETQYF.

This chain links TRBV28 with TRBJ1-2, with a weak D call TRBD1 (5 bases). The V gene's germline CDR1 is MDHEN and CDR2 SYDVKM. CDR3 length equals 13 residues. Between the trimmed V and J ends, which lost 3 bases and 6 bases, there was a span of 11 bases. CDR3 in DNA: TGTGCCAGCAGTTTGGGAGGGGCGGATGGCTACACCTTC. This encodes CASSLGGADGYTF.